Detailed here is one T cell receptor (beta chain). The antigen it recognizes is unknown. No base qualities exist here, and no much larger clone lies one base off it. This record comes from a study of cytomegalovirus exposure and HLA in healthy donors (dated by TCRdb to the late 2010s). Regarding the study in general: The 650 to 800 repertoires of the first cohort and the roughly 110 validation repertoires were produced on the same platform, according to a later analysis. To predict cytomegalovirus infection status, the study brought together high-throughput TCR immunosequencing, statistical association of individual TCRs with disease status, and machine learning. The aim of the study was to test whether cataloging public T cell receptors could identify signatures of past pathogen exposure. Besides the first cohort of approximately 710 subjects, a separate validation cohort made up of 90 to 150 different subjects was used. Study-wide findings and limitations: Across donors, most TCR sequences were observed very rarely, whereas some public TCRs were present in many individuals. Three of the identified cytomegalovirus-associated TCR beta chains were confirmed in vitro to be specific for cytomegalovirus antigens. Subsequent analysis determined that TCRs grouped into clusters in the first cohort also showed a tendency toward co-occurrence across the roughly 120 validation repertoires, and approximately 93% of cluster scores exceeded 0. The study gave a list of about 170 TCR beta chains associated with cytomegalovirus. According to the authors, the approach could potentially be generalized to other disease states and immunological phenotypes. The classifier was reported to diagnose cytomegalovirus status with high specificity and sensitivity in both the original and validation cohorts. A later analysis lacked HLA typing for the validation cohort, so it scored co-occurrence in that cohort across all 110 or so repertoires.

Donors formed part of the validation cohort, which comprised over a hundred subjects and was distinct from the first cohort of over 500 subjects. After removal of 1 base from V and 7 bases from J, the junction retains 6 bases not matched to a gene. The cysteine opens and the phenylalanine closes a CDR3 of 17 amino acids. Only CDR3 DNA remains: 51 bases, in frame from the first base. The germline V gene supplies CDR1 SGHVS and CDR2 FQNEAQ. To prepare the library, the immunoSEQ multiplex PCR assay was applied. For the original study's pipeline: A statistical classification framework was developed to diagnose cytomegalovirus status using the catalog of TCR beta chain sequences. TCRdb obtained this table from immuneACCESS and retained in-frame rearrangements with V and J assigned. These tables miss some clones; where compared with another copy, unresolved V genes account for less than half of the shortfall, and the remainder is unexplained. V, J and clone size derive from that table, while D and trimming were established from the DNA sequence. This sample comprises about 150,000 clones, about 89% of them detected only once. The ten largest clones represent about 3.5% of the sample.

The sample taken for sequencing was PBMCs. The TCR originated in a woman younger than 35 in good health and CMV-seropositive. Recombination linked TRBV7-8 to TRBJ2-1; 14 central nucleotides agree with TRBD2. The CDR3 corresponds to CASSLVRLAGGPNEQFF. The bases are TGTGCCAGCAGCTTAGTTCGACTAGCGGGAGGGCCGAATGAGCAGTTCTTC.